The entry below gives a single TCR beta chain sequence along with its context. Per the original methods: It was from reference gene primer amplification that nucleated cell counts were estimated. Sequenced by immunoSEQ multiplex PCR; TCRdb stores in-frame clones only, minus some. The DNA gave D and trimming, while V, J and clone size come from that table. The sample lists about 120,000 clones, roughly 89% occurring once. The entry originates in a study of blood T cell repertoires in COVID-19. Study in general: Acute and convalescent COVID-19 samples came from the United States, Italy and Spain.

Germline V gene lookup returns CDR1 MNHEY and CDR2 SMNVEV (reference sequence). CDR3 length equals 13 residues. Trimming stripped 2 bases from V and 6 bases from J, with 7 bases between. This chain joins TRBV27 and TRBJ1-4, with D hard to call. The source material was peripheral blood. The sequence was obtained from a human donor with acute or convalescent COVID-19. The donor label of this sample is uncertain. CDR3 amino acids: CASSLNGDEKLFF. In DNA form, the CDR3 reads TGTGCCAGCAGTTTAAACGGGGATGAAAAACTGTTTTTT. Drawing the rest from reference TRBV27 and TRBJ1-4, the complete variable domain is EAQVTQNPRYLITVTGKKLTVTCSQNMNHEYMSWYRQDPGLGLRQIYYSMNVEVTDKGDVPEGYKVSRKEKRNFPLILESPSPNQTSLYFCASSLNGDEKLFFGSGTQLSVL.